Shown below are 5 T cell receptor beta chains from a single sample sequenced in a study of T cells in women clearing cervical HPV infection. Using immunoSEQ multiplex PCR, the repertoire was profiled, and TCRdb retains in-frame clones only, with some absent. The data show around 13,000 clones, and the top ten clones hold roughly 20%. Sample: blood buffy coat. The receptors stem from a woman aged 18-70 years with a cervical HPV16 infection that either progressed to CIN3+ or cleared (not recorded which).

For this clone: The read gets to within 3 residues of the CDR3 end, and the germline J gene fills in the rest. The chain carries TRBV30 and TRBJ2-3; perhaps TRBD2 as D (6 bases). Germline V CDR1 and CDR2: GTSNPN, SVGIG (reference sequence). This CDR3 has 13 residues. The CDR3 loop is CAWNSGAEETQYF. The sequenced part of the CDR3 DNA is TGTGCCTGGAATAGCGGAGCCGAAGAGACG.

About this clone: The sequence runs out 3 residues before the end of the CDR3; the remainder is reconstructed from the germline J gene. The chain uses TRBV7-2 and TRBJ2-3; D not certain. The CDR3 spans 13 residues. The V gene's germline CDR1 is SGHTA and CDR2 FQGNSA. The DNA read from the CDR3 is TGTGCCAGCAGCTTAGGTCAGGATCAGCCG. This translates into CASSLGQDQP. The whole CDR3 is CASSLGQDQPQYF.

A remark on this clone: The sequence runs out 3 residues before the end of the CDR3; the remainder is reconstructed from the germline J gene. This chain links TRBV7-3 with TRBJ2-1; D is perhaps TRBD2 (6 bases). Trimming shortened V by 5 bases and J by 9 bases, and 17 bases separated the two germline ends. Germline CDR1 is SGHTA and CDR2 is FQGTGA. This CDR3 is 14 amino acids long. CDR3 DNA (partial): TGTGCCAGCAGCCCCCGACTGGGCGGGGCTGAG. Translating gives CASSPRLGGAE. The whole CDR3 sequence reads CASSPRLGGAEQFF.

As concerns this clone: The DNA ends 3 residues before the CDR3 does, and the rest of the CDR3 is filled in from the germline J gene. The chain joins TRBV30 to TRBJ1-6; unclear D gene. Germline V gives CDR1 GTSNPN, CDR2 SVGIG (reference sequence). The CDR3 consists of 16 residues. Trimming pared 0 bases from V and 0 bases from J, leaving 9 bases between. The CDR3 sequence is CAWSVPGSSYNSPLHF. CDR3 DNA (partial): TGTGCCTGGAGTGTACCGGGGTCCTCCTATAATTCACCC.

As for this clone: The read stops 3 residues short of the end of the CDR3; the missing end is completed from the germline J gene. This rearrangement joins TRBV11-3 to TRBJ2-1; the match to TRBD1 covers 7 bases. Germline values: CDR1 SGHNT, CDR2 YENEEA. This CDR3 contains 14 residues. The trim removed 6 bases at V and 5 bases at J, leaving 7 bases unmatched. CDR3 DNA, as far as it was read: TGTGCCAGCAGGAGACAGGGAACGGACAATGAG. It is translated as CASRRQGTDNE. From start to end, the CDR3 is CASRRQGTDNEQFF. The full variable domain, with the rest looked up from reference TRBV11-3 and TRBJ2-1, is EAGVVQSPRYKIIEKKQPVAFWCNPISGHNTLYWYLQNLGQGPELLIRYENEEAVDDSQLPKDRFSAERLKGVDSTLKIQPAELGDSAVYLCASRRQGTDNEQFFGPGTRLTVL.